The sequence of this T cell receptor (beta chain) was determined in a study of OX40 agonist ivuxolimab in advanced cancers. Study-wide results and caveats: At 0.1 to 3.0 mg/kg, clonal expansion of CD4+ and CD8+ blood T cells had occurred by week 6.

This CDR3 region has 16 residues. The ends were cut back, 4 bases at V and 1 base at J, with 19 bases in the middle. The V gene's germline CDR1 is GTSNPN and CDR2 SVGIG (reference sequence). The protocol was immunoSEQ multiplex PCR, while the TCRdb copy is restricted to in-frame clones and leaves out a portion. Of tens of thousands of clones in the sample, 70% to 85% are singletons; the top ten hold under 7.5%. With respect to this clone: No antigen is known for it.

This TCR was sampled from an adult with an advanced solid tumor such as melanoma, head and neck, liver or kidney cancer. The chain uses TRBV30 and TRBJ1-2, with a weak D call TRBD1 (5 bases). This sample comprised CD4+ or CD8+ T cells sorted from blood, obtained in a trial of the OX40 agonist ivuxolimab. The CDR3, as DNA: TGTGCCTGGACCTCGTTACGTCAGGGTAATAACTATGGCTACACCTTC. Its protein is CAWTSLRQGNNYGYTF.